This T cell receptor beta chain was sequenced during a study of blood T cell repertoires in COVID-19. Study summary: There were acute and convalescent COVID-19 samples, and they came from the United States, Italy and Spain.

Data came from immunoSEQ multiplex PCR; TCRdb stores just in-frame clones and leaves some out. The table has under 200,000 clones, about 74% seen once; the top ten hold less than 9.5%. This clone was picked up many times. A clone one base away is much larger, so this may be a read error. The same CDR3 is also encoded by other DNA sequences in this sample. The CDR3 consists of 15 residues. With 0 bases clipped from V and 4 bases from J, the junction kept 5 bases outside the gene matches. Germline loops: CDR1 SGHRS, CDR2 YFSETQ. The sequenced sample was peripheral blood. This receptor was taken from a man aged 60-69 years with acute or convalescent COVID-19. The chain couples TRBV5-1 to TRBJ1-2; TRBD1 agrees at 8 bases. CDR3 in DNA: TGCGCCAGCAGCTTGGAAGCAGGGGGCGTCTATGGCTACACCTTC. Protein sequence: CASSLEAGGVYGYTF. The complete variable domain, with remaining parts taken from reference TRBV5-1 and TRBJ1-2, reads KAGVTQTPRYLIKTRGQQVTLSCSPISGHRSVSWYQQTPGQGLQFLFEYFSETQRNKGNFPGRFSGRQFSNSRSEMNVSTLELGDSALYLCASSLEAGGVYGYTFGSGTRLTVV.